The entry that follows covers one TCR beta chain sequence. What this receptor recognizes is not known. This may be a read error: a much more frequent sequence differs by one nucleotide. The sample is drawn from a study of tumor and adjacent non-tumor tissue in lung cancer (dated by TCRdb to 2017 to 2018). Broadly, across the study: The cohort included 12 adenocarcinoma, 2 squamous cell carcinoma and 1 small cell lung cancer patients. Sequencing produced 100 million to 150 million productive TCRbeta reads in total, an average of about 4 million reads per sample. The approximately 15 enrolled patients, of whom around 10 were men and 5 were women, were aged roughly 30 to 80 years and were diagnosed with TNM stage I to III disease. Some 30 paired specimens, one tumor and one normal lung sample per patient, were profiled by TCRbeta CDR3 sequencing. The study compared bulk TCRbeta repertoires from lung tumor tissue and matched distant non-tumor lung tissue of over 13 lung cancer patients. Findings and caveats that apply to the study as a whole: The cohort had only about 14 patients, and the authors noted that larger samples and more detailed clinical data are needed. Peripheral blood was not sequenced, so blood TCRbeta repertoires were not examined in the lung cancer patients of the study. TCR diversity was significantly higher in younger patients, and greater tumor TCR diversity was associated with shorter overall survival and shorter disease-free survival. The top 100 clones made up a significantly larger cumulative share of the repertoire in normal lung than in tumor tissue. Neither the sequencing platform nor unique molecular identifiers are named or mentioned anywhere in the methods. Tumor tissue showed significantly higher TCR diversity (inverse Simpson) than normal lung tissue, at roughly 390 vs 170 (P = 0.0075, Mann-Whitney U test).

Counted from cysteine to phenylalanine, this CDR3 has 14 amino acids. Solely the CDR3 DNA is kept, with 42 bases framed from the first base. Per the germline V gene (reference sequence), DFQATT is the CDR1 and SNEGSKA is the CDR2. Here V drops 6 bases and J drops 6 bases, and the junction holds 8 bases not matched to any gene. Receptor amplification or capture employed multiplex PCR. Sequencer: Illumina HiSeq 2500. TCRbeta libraries were constructed through three rounds of nested PCR with primers (Table S4) according to protocols adapted from ARM-PCR. Before sequencing, PCR products in the 200-500 bp range were cut out of the gel and cleaned up using the QIAquick gel extraction kit. As for the original processing: Trimmomatic was used to clean the reads, FLASH merged the cleaned reads into complete CDR3 sequences, and MiTCR assigned the sequences to V(D)J germline segments. VDJtools was used to compute clonal diversity as the inverse Simpson's index. In-frame sequences without a premature stop codon were defined as productive reads. TCRdb took the public reads, trimmed them with fastp at Q25, ran MiXCR for clone calling and kept in-frame beta chains. A single entry per CDR3 protein holds the most common genes and DNA from its merged rows. The V and J calls were determined by TCRdb, not by the authors. This sample lists around 120,000 distinct CDR3 sequences; 66% were detected once. Roughly 12% of the sample rests with the top ten.

RNA was isolated from bulk, unsorted tissue, and RNA quality was assessed with a NanoDrop ND-1000 and an Agilent 2100. Newly diagnosed lung cancer patients without prior chemotherapy who had been admitted for thoracic surgery in China between August and November 2014 were enrolled as donors. The study excluded patients who had received radiotherapy or chemotherapy before or who had another cancer at the same time. Surgical tissue pieces of roughly 1-2.2 cm3 were preserved in RNAlater solution and stored at -80 °C until use. The sequencing input was lung tumor tissue. This chain is built from TRBV20-1 and TRBJ1-5; TRBD1 aligns with 10 central bases. This receptor was taken from a man under 40 with non-small cell lung cancer. The CDR3 protein sequence reads: CSATGQGSVQPQHF. The nucleotide sequence is TGCAGTGCAACGGGACAGGGGTCGGTTCAGCCCCAGCATTTT.